What follows are 16 T cell receptor beta chains derived from one specimen sequenced in a study of glioma-infiltrating T cells after dendritic cell vaccination. Here immunoSEQ multiplex PCR was the method, and the copy in TCRdb shows in-frame clones only, minus some. The sample shows 55,000 to 75,000 clones, roughly 80% of them seen only once. Described time point: after dendritic cell vaccination, including at tumor progression/relapse. Sequenced material: blood, taken after dendritic cell vaccination. The receptors come from a human donor with glioblastoma.

This chain uses TRBV15 with TRBJ2-5; D not certain. CDR1 is LNHNV and CDR2 is YYDKDF in the germline V gene (reference sequence). The germline V and J ends were trimmed by 1 base and 2 bases, with 8 bases remaining between them. CDR3 length: 14 amino acids. The CDR3: CATSRASAQETQYF. The CDR3 DNA sequence: TGTGCCACCAGCAGAGCCAGCGCGCAAGAGACCCAGTACTTC.

The chain combines TRBV30 with TRBJ1-2; 7 bases map to TRBD1. The CDR3 is made up of 10 amino acids. CDR1 GTSNPN and CDR2 SVGIG come from the germline V gene (reference sequence). The trim removed 7 bases at V and 7 bases at J, leaving 3 bases unmatched. In DNA, the CDR3 is TGTGCCTTGACAGGGATTGGCTACACCTTC. Residues: CALTGIGYTF.

The chain carries TRBV4-1 and TRBJ2-7; D remains unclear. Germline CDR1 is MGHRA and CDR2 is YSYEKL. V was trimmed by 3 bases and J by 4 bases, leaving 19 bases between them. This CDR3 has 16 amino acids. The CDR3 region is CASSHTIAVDGYEQYF. As DNA, the CDR3 is TGCGCCAGCAGCCATACAATAGCAGTCGACGGGTACGAGCAGTACTTC.

The rearrangement links TRBV7-9 to TRBJ1-3; D possibly corresponds to TRBD1 (5 bases). This CDR3 is built from 15 residues. Germline V CDR1 and CDR2: SEHNR, FQNEAQ (reference sequence). The V and J ends lost 1 base and 0 bases respectively, with 7 bases between them. CDR3 sequence: CASSLGGTSGNTIYF. CDR3 DNA sequence: TGTGCCAGCAGCTTAGGCGGGACCTCTGGAAACACCATATATTTT.

The chain recombines TRBV4-3 with TRBJ2-2; D possibly corresponds to TRBD1 (6 bases). This CDR3 spans 15 amino acids. V was clipped by 3 bases and J by 11 bases, with 19 bases between them. Germline CDR1 reads LGHNA; CDR2 reads YSLEER. DNA for the CDR3: TGCGCCAGCAGCCAGACCACGACAGGCCCGGATGAGCTGTTTTTT. This sequence encodes CASSQTTTGPDELFF.

The chain employs TRBV4-3 and TRBJ1-2, with 7 positions matching TRBD1. Germline V gene data show CDR1 as LGHNA and CDR2 as YSLEER. The J segment lost 0 bases and the V segment lost 3 bases, leaving 10 bases of the junction unmatched. This CDR3 region has 17 residues. Here the CDR3 DNA reads TGCGCCAGCAGCCATGGTTCGGGACAGAGAGCTAACTATGGCTACACCTTC. It specifies CASSHGSGQRANYGYTF.

Here the CDR3 reads CAISESNRDAYGYTF. The CDR3 nucleotides read TGTGCCATCAGTGAGTCGAACAGGGATGCCTATGGCTACACCTTC. The V gene is TRBV10-3, the J gene TRBJ1-2; D is possibly TRBD1 (6 bases). The CDR3 contains 15 residues. V dropped 0 bases and J dropped 4 bases, with 12 bases sitting between them. CDR1 and CDR2 (germline): ENHRY, SYGVKD.

V is TRBV30 and J is TRBJ1-6, with no clear D. This CDR3 contains 14 residues. The V gene's germline CDR1 is GTSNPN and CDR2 SVGIG (reference sequence). V was trimmed by 0 bases and J by 6 bases, leaving 9 bases between them. The chain's CDR3 is CAWSVRGFNSPLHF. The CDR3 bases are TGTGCCTGGAGTGTACGGGGATTTAATTCACCCCTCCACTTT.

The rearrangement joins TRBV28 to TRBJ1-2; D gene unclear. Trimming removed 7 bases from V and 1 base from J, with 10 bases in between. This CDR3 spans 13 amino acids. The germline gives CDR1 MDHEN, CDR2 SYDVKM. The CDR3 here is CASISRGNYGYTF. The CDR3 nucleotides are TGTGCCAGCATTTCACGGGGTAACTATGGCTACACCTTC.

The chain carries TRBV12-5 and TRBJ2-2; 8 nucleotides align to TRBD1. The CDR3 has 15 amino acids. Looked up from germline, CDR1 is LGHNT and CDR2 is FRNRAP. The V segment lost 5 bases and the J segment 5 bases; nucleotides outside the gene matches: 7. The CDR3 reads CASGPQTGETGELFF. CDR3 DNA: TGTGCTAGTGGTCCCCAGACAGGGGAGACCGGGGAGCTGTTTTTT. Full variable domain (remainder filled in from reference TRBV12-5 and TRBJ2-2): DARVTQTPRHKVTEMGQEVTMRCQPILGHNTVFWYRQTMMQGLELLAYFRNRAPLDDSGMPKDRFSAEMPDATLATLKIQPSEPRDSAVYFCASGPQTGETGELFFGEGSRLTVL.

This chain links TRBV11-2 with TRBJ1-2, with 9 bases lining up with TRBD1. This CDR3 is 15 amino acids long. V was pared by 3 bases and J by 8 bases, with 10 bases of the junction left unmatched. The germline V gene encodes CDR1 SGHAT and CDR2 FQNNGV. Written as DNA, the CDR3 is TGTGCCAGCAGCTTGACAGGGGGAAGTTATGGCGGCTACACCTTC. Protein: CASSLTGGSYGGYTF.

The J gene is TRBJ2-3, the V gene TRBV19, with a weak D call TRBD2 (6 bases). Trimming took off 6 bases at V and 0 bases at J, with 10 bases between the two ends. CDR3 length: 14 residues. Germline CDR1 reads LNHDA; CDR2 reads SQIVND (reference sequence). The CDR3 DNA reads TGTGCCAGTAGCCGGGGGTCTAGCACAGATACGCAGTATTTT. Residues: CASSRGSSTDTQYF.

The chain has TRBV27 and TRBJ2-5, with 7 bases aligning to TRBD1. Trimming took 0 bases from V and 5 from J; bases not matched to a gene: 6. From germline, CDR1 is MNHEY and CDR2 SMNVEV (reference sequence). The CDR3 is 15 residues long. The CDR3 region has the DNA TGTGCCAGCAGTTTATCGACAGGGTCTGGGGAGACCCAGTACTTC. This sequence encodes CASSLSTGSGETQYF.

In this sample, this clone turned up a few times. CDR3 in amino acids: CASSLEGGGNYEQYF. The CDR3 DNA follows: TGTGCCAGCAGCTTAGAGGGAGGGGGGAACTACGAGCAGTACTTC. V is TRBV7-2 and J is TRBJ2-7; the D gene is possibly TRBD2 (7 bases). The CDR3 covers 15 residues. V lost 1 base and J lost 3, with 13 bases in between. The germline V gene encodes CDR1 SGHTA and CDR2 FQGNSA.

This clone appeared a single time. This chain connects TRBV19 to TRBJ1-3; D uncertain. V lost 1 base to trimming and J lost 0 bases, with 10 bases between them. The V gene's germline CDR1 is LNHDA and CDR2 SQIVND (reference sequence). The CDR3 is 16 amino acids. In nucleotides, the CDR3 is TGTGCCAGTAGTATAGTTAGCGACTTCTCTGGAAACACCATATATTTT. It codes for CASSIVSDFSGNTIYF.

The rearrangement uses TRBV18 and TRBJ1-5; the D gene is possibly TRBD1 (6 bases). V was trimmed by 5 bases and J by 1 base, leaving 9 bases between them. From germline, CDR1 is KGHSH and CDR2 LQKENI. CDR3 size: 14 residues. The CDR3 sequence: CASSGQGSNQPQHF. DNA of the CDR3: TGTGCCAGCTCAGGTCAGGGGAGCAATCAGCCCCAGCATTTT.